The T cell receptor beta chain under discussion was sequenced for a study of T-cell memory formation after mild COVID-19. Study-wide findings and caveats: The pre-infection memory compartment contained some responding clones, suggesting cross-reactive memory joined.

Germline CDR1 is SNHLY and CDR2 is FYNNEI. The CDR3 has 15 residues. The V and J ends lost 3 bases and 3 bases respectively, with 13 bases between them. This clonotype was observed a handful of times. The target antigen is unknown. Via MiXCR, TCRdb re-called the 5' RACE reads, giving one row per CDR3 protein. This sample has about 350,000 distinct CDR3 sequences, with roughly 13% found just once. The chain has TRBV2 and TRBJ2-3, with D perhaps matching TRBD2 (7 bases). Sequenced: PBMCs or a T cell subset sorted from them (not recorded which). The TCR sequence derives from a man aged 18 to 29 who had mild COVID-19 (a few samples of this study predate the infection). Cell type and time point are not known. CDR3 amino acids: CASSERRGPTDTQYF. The CDR3 bases are TGTGCCAGCAGTGAGAGGCGGGGGCCTACAGATACGCAGTATTTT.